This T cell receptor beta chain stems from a study of T cell repertoires in cytomegalovirus infection. The study, taken as a whole, reports: The ex vivo response showed dominance by HLA-C-restricted CMV-specific TCR beta clonotypes.

TCRdb ran MiXCR on the reads and lists one entry per CDR3 protein. The sample gives around 740,000 distinct CDR3 sequences, less than 40% of which show up once; roughly 2.8% is in the top ten. With regard to this clonotype: No antigen is known for it. Just one base apart from a much larger clone, this may be a read error.

The V segment lost 6 bases and the J segment 3 bases; nucleotides outside the gene matches: 3. The CDR3 runs 13 residues. The V gene's germline CDR1 is SNHLY and CDR2 FYNNEI. The source is a human donor in good health (CMV status not recorded). Some clones in this sample may be carry-over from other donors' samples. The chain is built from TRBV2 and TRBJ2-7; 9 bases agree with TRBD1. The sample consisted of PBMCs. As DNA, the CDR3 is TGTGCCAGCAGCGAGGACAGGGGCTACGAGCAGTACTTC. It yields the protein CASSEDRGYEQYF.